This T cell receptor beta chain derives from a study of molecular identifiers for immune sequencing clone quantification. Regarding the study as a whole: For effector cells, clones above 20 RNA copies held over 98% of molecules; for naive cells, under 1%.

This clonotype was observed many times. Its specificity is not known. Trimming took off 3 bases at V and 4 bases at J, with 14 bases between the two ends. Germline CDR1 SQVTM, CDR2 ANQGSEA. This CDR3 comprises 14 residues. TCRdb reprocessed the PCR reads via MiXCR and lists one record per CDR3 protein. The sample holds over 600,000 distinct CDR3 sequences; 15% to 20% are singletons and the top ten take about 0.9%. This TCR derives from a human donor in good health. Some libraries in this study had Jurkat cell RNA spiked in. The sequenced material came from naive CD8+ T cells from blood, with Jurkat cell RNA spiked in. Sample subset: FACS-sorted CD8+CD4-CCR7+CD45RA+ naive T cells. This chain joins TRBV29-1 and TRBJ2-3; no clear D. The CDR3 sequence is CSVDGAPWADTQYF. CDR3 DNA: TGCAGCGTTGATGGAGCGCCTTGGGCAGATACGCAGTATTTT.